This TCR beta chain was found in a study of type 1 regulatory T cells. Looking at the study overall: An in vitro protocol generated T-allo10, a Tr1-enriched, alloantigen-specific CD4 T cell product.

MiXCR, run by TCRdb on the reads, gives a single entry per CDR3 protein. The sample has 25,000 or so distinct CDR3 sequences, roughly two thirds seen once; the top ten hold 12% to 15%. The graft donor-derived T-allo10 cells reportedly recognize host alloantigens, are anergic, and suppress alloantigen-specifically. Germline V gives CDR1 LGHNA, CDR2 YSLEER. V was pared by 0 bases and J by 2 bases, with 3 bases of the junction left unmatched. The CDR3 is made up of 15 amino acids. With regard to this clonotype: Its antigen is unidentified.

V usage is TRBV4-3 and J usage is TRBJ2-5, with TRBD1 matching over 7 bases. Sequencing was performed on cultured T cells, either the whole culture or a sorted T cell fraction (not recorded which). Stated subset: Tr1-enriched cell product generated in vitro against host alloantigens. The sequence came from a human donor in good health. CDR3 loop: CASSQDLGQQETQYF. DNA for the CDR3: TGCGCCAGCAGCCAAGATCTGGGACAGCAAGAGACCCAGTACTTC.